The source of this T cell receptor (beta chain) is a study of cytomegalovirus exposure and HLA in healthy donors. Study at large: For the roughly 400 genotyped donors, roughly 81% fell within the Caucasian-associated ancestry cluster. Study-level findings and limits: In an earlier analysis, most TCR beta V segments were productive about 87% or about 30% of the time.

The primer mix had 60 Vbeta and 13 Jbeta primers. Using immunoSEQ multiplex PCR, the repertoire was profiled, and TCRdb retains in-frame clones only, with some absent. This sample yields about 190,000 clones, of which around 73% are seen a single time; over 2% belongs to the top ten. With respect to this clone: Its antigen is still unknown.

The CDR3 extends over 14 amino acids. V lost 5 bases to trimming and J lost 5 bases; unmatched junction nucleotides: 7. CDR1 is SEHNR and CDR2 is FQNEAQ in the germline V gene (reference sequence). The chain carries TRBV7-9 and TRBJ2-7; 9 nucleotides match TRBD1. This TCR derives from a woman in her 30s in good health and CMV-seropositive. Sequences were obtained from PBMCs. This CDR3 reads CASSPGTGYDEQYF. As DNA, the CDR3 is TGTGCCAGCAGCCCCGGGACAGGGTACGACGAGCAGTACTTC. Full variable domain (rest looked up from reference TRBV7-9 and TRBJ2-7): DTGVSQNPRHKITKRGQNVTFRCDPISEHNRLYWYRQTLGQGPEFLTYFQNEAQLEKSRLLSDRFSAERPKGSFSTLEIQRTEQGDSAMYLCASSPGTGYDEQYFGPGTRLTVT.